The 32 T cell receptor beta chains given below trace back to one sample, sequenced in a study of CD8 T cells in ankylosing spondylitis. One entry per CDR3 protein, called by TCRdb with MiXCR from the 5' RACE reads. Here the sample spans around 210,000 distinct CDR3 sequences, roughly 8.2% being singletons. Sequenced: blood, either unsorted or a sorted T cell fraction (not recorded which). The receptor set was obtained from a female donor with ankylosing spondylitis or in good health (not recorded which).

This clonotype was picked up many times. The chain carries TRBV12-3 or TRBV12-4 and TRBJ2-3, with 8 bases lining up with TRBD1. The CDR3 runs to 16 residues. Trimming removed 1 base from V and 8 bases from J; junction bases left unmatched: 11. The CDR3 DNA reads TGTGCCAGCAGTTTAGTCCAGGGGGCGCCCAGGGGTACGCAGTATTTT. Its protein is CASSLVQGAPRGTQYF.

The CDR3 sequence is CASSLKGSDSPLHF. Written as DNA, the CDR3 is TGTGCCAGCAGCTTAAAGGGGAGCGATTCACCCCTCCACTTT. The chain recombines TRBV7-2 with TRBJ1-6, with D possibly being TRBD1 (5 bases). V was shortened by 2 bases and J by 8 bases, with 10 bases between the two germline ends. Germline V CDR1 and CDR2: SGHTA, FQGNSA. CDR3 length: 14 residues. The whole variable domain, remainder taken from reference TRBV7-2 and TRBJ1-6, is GAGVSQSPSNKVTEKGKDVELRCDPISGHTALYWYRQSLGQGLEFLIYFQGNSAPDKSGLPSDRFSAERTGGSVSTLTIQRTQQEDSAVYLCASSLKGSDSPLHFGNGTRLTVT.

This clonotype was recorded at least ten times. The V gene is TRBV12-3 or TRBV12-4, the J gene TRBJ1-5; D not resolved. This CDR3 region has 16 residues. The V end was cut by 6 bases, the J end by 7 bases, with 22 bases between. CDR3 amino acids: CASSLGPQWVDQPQHF. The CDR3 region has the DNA TGTGCCAGCAGCCTCGGCCCACAGTGGGTGGACCAGCCCCAGCATTTT.

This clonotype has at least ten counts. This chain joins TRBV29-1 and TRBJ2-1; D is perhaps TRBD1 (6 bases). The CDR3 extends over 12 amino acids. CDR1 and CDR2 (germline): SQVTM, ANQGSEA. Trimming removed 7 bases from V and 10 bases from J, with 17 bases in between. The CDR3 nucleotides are TGCAGCGCTGGGGGCCGGGATAGGGAGCAGTTCTTC. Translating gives CSAGGRDREQFF.

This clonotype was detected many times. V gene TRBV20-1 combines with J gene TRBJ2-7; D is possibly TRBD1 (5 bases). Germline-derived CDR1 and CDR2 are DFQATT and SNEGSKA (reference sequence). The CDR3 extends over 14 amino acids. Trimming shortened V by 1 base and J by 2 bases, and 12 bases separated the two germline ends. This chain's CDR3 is CSARVRVTPYEQYF. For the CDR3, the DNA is TGCAGTGCTAGAGTCAGGGTGACACCCTACGAGCAGTACTTC.

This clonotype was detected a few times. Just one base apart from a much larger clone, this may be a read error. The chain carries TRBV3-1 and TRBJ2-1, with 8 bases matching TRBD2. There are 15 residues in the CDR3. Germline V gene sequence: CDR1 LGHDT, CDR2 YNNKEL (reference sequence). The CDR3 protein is CASSKDQAGDREQFF. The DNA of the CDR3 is TGTGCCAGCAGCAAAGATCAAGCGGGAGATCGAGAGCAGTTCTTC.

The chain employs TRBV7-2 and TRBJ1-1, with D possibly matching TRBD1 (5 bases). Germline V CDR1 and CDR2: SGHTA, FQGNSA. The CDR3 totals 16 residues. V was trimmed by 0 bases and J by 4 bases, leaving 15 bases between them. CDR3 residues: CASSLAPGLSGTEAFF. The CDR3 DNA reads TGTGCCAGCAGCTTAGCGCCGGGACTGTCGGGCACTGAAGCTTTCTTT.

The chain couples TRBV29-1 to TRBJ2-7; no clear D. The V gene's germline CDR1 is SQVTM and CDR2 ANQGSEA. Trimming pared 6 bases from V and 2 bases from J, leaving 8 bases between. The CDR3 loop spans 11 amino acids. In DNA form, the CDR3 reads TGCAGCGTGGGGAATACCTACGAGCAGTACTTC. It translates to CSVGNTYEQYF.

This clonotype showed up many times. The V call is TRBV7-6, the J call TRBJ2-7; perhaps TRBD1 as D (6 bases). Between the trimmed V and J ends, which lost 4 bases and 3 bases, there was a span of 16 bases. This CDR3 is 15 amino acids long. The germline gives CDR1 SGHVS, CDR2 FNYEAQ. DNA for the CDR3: TGTGCCAGCAGCTCCTCCGGGGACACTAACTACGAGCAGTACTTC. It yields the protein CASSSSGDTNYEQYF.

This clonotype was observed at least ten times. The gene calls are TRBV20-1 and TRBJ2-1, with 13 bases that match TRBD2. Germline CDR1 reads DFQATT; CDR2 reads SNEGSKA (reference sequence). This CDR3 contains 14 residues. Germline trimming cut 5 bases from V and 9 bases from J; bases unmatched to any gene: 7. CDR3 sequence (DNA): TGCAGTGCTGAAGGGACTAGCGGGAAGGGTGAGCAGTTCTTC. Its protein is CSAEGTSGKGEQFF.

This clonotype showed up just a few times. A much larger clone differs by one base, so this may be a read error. CDR3 nucleotide sequence: TGCAGCGTTGAGGGGAGCTCCTACGAGCAGTACTTC. It specifies CSVEGSSYEQYF. V usage is TRBV29-1 and J usage is TRBJ2-7; D might be TRBD2 (5 bases). This CDR3 region has 12 residues. Trimming took off 3 bases at V and 0 bases at J, with 6 bases between the two ends. Germline assignment: CDR1 SQVTM and CDR2 ANQGSEA.

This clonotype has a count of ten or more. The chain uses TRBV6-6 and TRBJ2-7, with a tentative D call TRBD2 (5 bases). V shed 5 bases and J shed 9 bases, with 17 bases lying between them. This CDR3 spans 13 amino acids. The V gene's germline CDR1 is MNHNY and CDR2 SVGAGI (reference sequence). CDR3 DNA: TGTGCCAGCAGTAGAGCGGTATCCTCCGTGCAGTACTTC. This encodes CASSRAVSSVQYF.

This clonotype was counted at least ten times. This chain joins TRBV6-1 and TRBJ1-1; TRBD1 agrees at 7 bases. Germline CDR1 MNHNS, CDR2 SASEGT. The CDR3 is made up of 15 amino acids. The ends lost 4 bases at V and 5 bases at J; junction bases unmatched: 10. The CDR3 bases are TGTGCCAGCAGTGCCAACAGGGGCCCCGGGACTGAAGCTTTCTTT. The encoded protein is CASSANRGPGTEAFF.

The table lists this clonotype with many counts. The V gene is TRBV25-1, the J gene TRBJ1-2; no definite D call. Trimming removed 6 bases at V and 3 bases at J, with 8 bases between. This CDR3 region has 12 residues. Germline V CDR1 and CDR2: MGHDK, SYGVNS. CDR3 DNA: TGTGCCAGCAGCCAGTCCTACTATGGCTACACCTTC. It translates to CASSQSYYGYTF.

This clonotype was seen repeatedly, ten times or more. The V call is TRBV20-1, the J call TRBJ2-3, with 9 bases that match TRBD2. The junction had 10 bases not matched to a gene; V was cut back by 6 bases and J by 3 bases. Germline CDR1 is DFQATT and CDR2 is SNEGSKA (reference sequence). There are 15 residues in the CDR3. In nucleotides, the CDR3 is TGCAGTGCACTCGATAGCGGGAGAAGTACAGATACGCAGTATTTT. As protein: CSALDSGRSTDTQYF.

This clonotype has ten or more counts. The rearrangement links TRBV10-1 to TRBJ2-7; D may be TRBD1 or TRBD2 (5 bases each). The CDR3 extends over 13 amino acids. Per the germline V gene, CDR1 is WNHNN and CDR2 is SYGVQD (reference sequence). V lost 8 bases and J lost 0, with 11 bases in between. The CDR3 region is CASQRGTSYEQYF. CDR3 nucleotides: TGCGCCAGCCAGAGAGGGACCTCCTACGAGCAGTACTTC.

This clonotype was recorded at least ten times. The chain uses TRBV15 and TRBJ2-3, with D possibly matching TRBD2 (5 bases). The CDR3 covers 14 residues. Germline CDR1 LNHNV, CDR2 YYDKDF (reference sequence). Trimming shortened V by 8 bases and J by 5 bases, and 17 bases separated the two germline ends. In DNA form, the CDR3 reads TGTGCCACCTCGCCAGCGGTAAAGGGAGATACGCAGTATTTT. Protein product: CATSPAVKGDTQYF.

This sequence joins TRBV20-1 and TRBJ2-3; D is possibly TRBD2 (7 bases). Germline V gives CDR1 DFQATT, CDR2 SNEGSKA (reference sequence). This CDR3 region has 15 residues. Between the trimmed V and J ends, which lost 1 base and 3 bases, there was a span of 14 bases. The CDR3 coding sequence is TGCAGTGCTAGAGCTCGGGGGAGGGGGACAGATACGCAGTATTTT. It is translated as CSARARGRGTDTQYF.

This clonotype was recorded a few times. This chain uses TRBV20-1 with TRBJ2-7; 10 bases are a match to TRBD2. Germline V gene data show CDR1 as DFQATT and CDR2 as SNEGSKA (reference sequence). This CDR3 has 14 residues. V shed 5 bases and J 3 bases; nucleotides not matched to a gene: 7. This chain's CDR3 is CSAPQREGFYEQYF. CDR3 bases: TGCAGTGCTCCTCAGCGGGAGGGATTCTACGAGCAGTACTTC.

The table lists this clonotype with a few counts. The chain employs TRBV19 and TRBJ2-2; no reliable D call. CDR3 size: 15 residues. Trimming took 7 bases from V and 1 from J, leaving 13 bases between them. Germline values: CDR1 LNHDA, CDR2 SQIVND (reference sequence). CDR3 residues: CASKSGSLNTGELFF. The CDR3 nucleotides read TGTGCCAGTAAATCTGGCAGCCTGAACACCGGGGAGCTGTTTTTT.

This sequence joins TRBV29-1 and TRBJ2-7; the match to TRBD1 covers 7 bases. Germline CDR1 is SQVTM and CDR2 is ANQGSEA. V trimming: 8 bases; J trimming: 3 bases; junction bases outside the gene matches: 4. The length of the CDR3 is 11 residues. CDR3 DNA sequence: TGCAGCTTCCGACAGGGCTACGAGCAGTACTTC. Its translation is CSFRQGYEQYF.

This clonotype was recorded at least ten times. CDR3 region: CASSRDIWVDTQYF. The CDR3 region has the DNA TGCGCCAGCAGCCGCGACATCTGGGTGGATACGCAGTATTTT. This chain uses TRBV5-1 with TRBJ2-3; the D is unclear. V dropped 4 bases and J dropped 6 bases, with 15 bases sitting between them. CDR1 is SGHRS and CDR2 is YFSETQ in the germline V gene. The CDR3 runs 14 residues.

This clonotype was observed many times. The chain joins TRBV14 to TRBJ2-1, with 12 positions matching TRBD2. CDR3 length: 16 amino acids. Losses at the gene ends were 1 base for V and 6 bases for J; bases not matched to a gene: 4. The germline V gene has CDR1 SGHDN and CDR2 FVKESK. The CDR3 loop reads CASSQGRLAGANEQFF. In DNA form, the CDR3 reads TGTGCCAGCAGCCAAGGGAGACTAGCGGGAGCCAATGAGCAGTTCTTC. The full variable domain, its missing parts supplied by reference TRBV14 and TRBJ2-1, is EAGVTQFPSHSVIEKGQTVTLRCDPISGHDNLYWYRRVMGKEIKFLLHFVKESKQDESGMPNNRFLAERTGGTYSTLKVQPAELEDSGVYFCASSQGRLAGANEQFFGPGTRLTVL.

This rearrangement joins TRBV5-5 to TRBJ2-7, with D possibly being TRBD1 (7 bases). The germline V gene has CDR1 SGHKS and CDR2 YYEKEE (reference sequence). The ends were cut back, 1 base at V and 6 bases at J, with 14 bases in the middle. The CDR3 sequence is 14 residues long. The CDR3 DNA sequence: TGTGCCAGCAGCTTGCGCCAGGGGGGCCCCGAGCAGTACTTC. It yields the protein CASSLRQGGPEQYF.

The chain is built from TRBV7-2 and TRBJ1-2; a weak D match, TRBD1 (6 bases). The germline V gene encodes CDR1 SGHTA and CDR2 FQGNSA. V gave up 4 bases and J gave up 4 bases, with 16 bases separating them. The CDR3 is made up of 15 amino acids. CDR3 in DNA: TGTGCCAGCAGCTCCGTCCCACAGGGTGCCTATGGCTACACCTTC. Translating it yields CASSSVPQGAYGYTF.

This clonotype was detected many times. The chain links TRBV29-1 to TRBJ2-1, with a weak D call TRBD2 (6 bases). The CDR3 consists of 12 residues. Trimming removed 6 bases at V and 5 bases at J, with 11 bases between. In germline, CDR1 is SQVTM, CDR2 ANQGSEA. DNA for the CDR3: TGCAGCGTGGGGACGGGGGACAATGAGCAGTTCTTC. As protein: CSVGTGDNEQFF.

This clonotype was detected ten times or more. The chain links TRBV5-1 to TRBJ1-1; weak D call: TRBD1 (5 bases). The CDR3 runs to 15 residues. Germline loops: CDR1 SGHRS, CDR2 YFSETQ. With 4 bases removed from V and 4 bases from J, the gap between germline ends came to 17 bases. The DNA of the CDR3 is TGCGCCAGCAGCCACAAGGTGGGGGTTAGCACTGAAGCTTTCTTT. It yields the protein CASSHKVGVSTEAFF.

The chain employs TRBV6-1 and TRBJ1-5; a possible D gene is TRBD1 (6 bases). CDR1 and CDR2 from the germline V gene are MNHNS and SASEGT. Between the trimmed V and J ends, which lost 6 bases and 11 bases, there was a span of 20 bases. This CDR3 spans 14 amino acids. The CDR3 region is CASSPLQGRQSQHF. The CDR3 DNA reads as TGTGCCAGCAGCCCCTTACAGGGACGACAGTCCCAGCATTTT.

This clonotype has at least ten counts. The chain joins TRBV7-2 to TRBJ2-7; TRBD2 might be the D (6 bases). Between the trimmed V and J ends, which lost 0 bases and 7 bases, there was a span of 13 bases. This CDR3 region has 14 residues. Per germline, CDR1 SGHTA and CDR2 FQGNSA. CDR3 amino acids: CASSLARGSGEQYF. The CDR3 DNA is TGTGCCAGCAGCTTAGCGCGGGGTTCCGGGGAGCAGTACTTC.

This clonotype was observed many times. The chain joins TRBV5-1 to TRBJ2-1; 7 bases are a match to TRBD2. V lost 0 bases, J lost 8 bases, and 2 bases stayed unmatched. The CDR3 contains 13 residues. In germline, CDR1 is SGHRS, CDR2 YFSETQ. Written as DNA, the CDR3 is TGCGCCAGCAGCTTGGACGCGGGAGATGAGCAGTTCTTC. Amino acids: CASSLDAGDEQFF.

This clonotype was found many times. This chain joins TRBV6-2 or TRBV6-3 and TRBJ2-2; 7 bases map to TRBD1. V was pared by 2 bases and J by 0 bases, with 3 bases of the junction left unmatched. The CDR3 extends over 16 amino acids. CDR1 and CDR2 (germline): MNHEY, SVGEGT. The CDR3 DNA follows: TGTGCCAGCAGTTACGACAGGGCCACGAACACCGGGGAGCTGTTTTTT. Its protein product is CASSYDRATNTGELFF.

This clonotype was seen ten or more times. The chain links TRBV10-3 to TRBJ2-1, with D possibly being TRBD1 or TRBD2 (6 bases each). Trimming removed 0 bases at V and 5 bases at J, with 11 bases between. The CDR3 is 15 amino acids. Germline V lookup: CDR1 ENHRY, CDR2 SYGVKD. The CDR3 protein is CAISESTGGNNEQFF. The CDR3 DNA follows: TGTGCCATCAGTGAGTCGACCGGGGGCAACAATGAGCAGTTCTTC.